This passage covers 10 T cell receptor beta chains from one sample sequenced in a study of human versus mouse CDR3 diversity and MHC coevolution. Only in-frame clones appear in the TCRdb table, and some are missing; sequencing was by immunoSEQ multiplex PCR. The data contain 55,000 to 65,000 clones, roughly 94% of them singletons. Sequenced material: naive CD4+ T cells from blood. Sample subset: CD45RO-negative CD62L-positive naive CD4 T cells. Source of these receptors: a person between 55 and 69 years old in good health.

The V call is TRBV9, the J call TRBJ2-1; 11 nucleotides line up with TRBD2. Germline values: CDR1 SGDLS, CDR2 YYNGEE. With V trimmed by 3 bases and J by 4 bases, 3 bases remained unmatched. This CDR3 has 15 residues. CDR3: CASSELAGAYNEQFF. CDR3 DNA: TGTGCCAGCAGCGAACTAGCGGGAGCTTACAATGAGCAGTTCTTC.

V is TRBV9 and J is TRBJ2-7; D possibly corresponds to TRBD2 (6 bases). The germline gives CDR1 SGDLS, CDR2 YYNGEE. V lost 3 bases to trimming and J lost 5 bases, with 12 bases between them. This CDR3 has 13 residues. CDR3 nucleotides: TGTGCCAGCAGCGAGGGCGGCGGGAACGAGCAGTACTTC. Residues: CASSEGGGNEQYF.

CDR3 sequence reads: CASSLLWASGAYEQYF. The CDR3 region has the DNA TGCGCCAGCAGTCTCCTCTGGGCTAGCGGAGCCTACGAGCAGTACTTC. The chain employs TRBV23-1 and TRBJ2-7; 7 positions agree with TRBD2. TRBV23-1 is flagged as an ORF with uncertain function. J lost 2 bases, V lost 4 bases, and 11 bases had no gene match. The CDR3 runs 16 residues.

This clone was recorded only once. The chain links TRBV5-4 to TRBJ2-7, with 9 bases that match TRBD2. The CDR3 consists of 14 residues. V was clipped by 0 bases and J by 4 bases; unmatched bases: 2. Per the germline V gene, CDR1 is SGHNT and CDR2 is YYREEE (reference sequence). For the CDR3, the DNA is TGTGCCAGCAGCTTGGGTAGCGGGAGATACGAGCAGTACTTC. Translating gives CASSLGSGRYEQYF.

The V gene is TRBV6-6, the J gene TRBJ2-7, with 8 nucleotides matching TRBD2. CDR1 and CDR2 from the germline V gene are MNHNY and SVGAGI (reference sequence). V gave up 6 bases and J gave up 7 bases; unmatched junction bases: 14. The length of the CDR3 is 15 residues. The chain's CDR3 is CASRRDVRAGGEQYF. DNA for the CDR3: TGTGCCAGCAGAAGGGACGTTCGGGCGGGAGGAGAGCAGTACTTC.

V is TRBV5-1 and J is TRBJ2-3; maybe TRBD2 (5 bases). Germline lookup yields CDR1 SGHRS and CDR2 YFSETQ. V was shortened by 0 bases and J by 0 bases, with 20 bases between the two germline ends. There are 19 residues in the CDR3. CDR3: CASSLAVVGGRVSTDTQYF. DNA of the CDR3: TGCGCCAGCAGCTTGGCCGTGGTCGGAGGCCGAGTGAGCACAGATACGCAGTATTTT.

The chain combines TRBV6-1 with TRBJ2-5; 8 nucleotides match TRBD2. V gave up 0 bases and J gave up 4 bases; unmatched junction bases: 7. CDR1 MNHNS and CDR2 SASEGT come from the germline V gene. This CDR3 has 16 amino acids. The CDR3, as DNA: TGTGCCAGCAGTGAAGCGTGGGCGGGAGGATCAGAGACCCAGTACTTC. This gives the protein CASSEAWAGGSETQYF.

The chain carries TRBV6-5 and TRBJ1-4, with 7 bases lining up with TRBD1. The germline gives CDR1 MNHEY, CDR2 SVGAGI. V lost 6 bases, J lost 10 bases, and 11 bases stayed unmatched. This CDR3 is built from 14 residues. CDR3 DNA: TGTGCCAGCAGGGATGACAGGGAACGAGCAAAACTGTTTTTT. As protein: CASRDDRERAKLFF.

The V and J genes are TRBV11-3 and TRBJ2-2; possible D gene TRBD2, 5 bases. CDR3 length equals 14 residues. Trimming stripped 3 bases from V and 1 base from J, with 6 bases between. Per the germline V gene, CDR1 is SGHNT and CDR2 is YENEEA. The CDR3 bases are TGTGCCAGCAGCTTGAGCGGGAACACCGGGGAGCTGTTTTTT. This encodes CASSLSGNTGELFF.

The V gene is TRBV27, the J gene TRBJ2-6; D gene uncertain. Germline CDR1 and CDR2: MNHEY and SMNVEV (reference sequence). The CDR3 is 14 amino acids. Trimming shortened V by 6 bases and J by 3 bases, and 9 bases separated the two germline ends. CDR3 amino acids: CASSPSRGANVLTF. CDR3 DNA: TGTGCCAGCAGCCCCTCGCGTGGGGCCAACGTCCTGACTTTC.